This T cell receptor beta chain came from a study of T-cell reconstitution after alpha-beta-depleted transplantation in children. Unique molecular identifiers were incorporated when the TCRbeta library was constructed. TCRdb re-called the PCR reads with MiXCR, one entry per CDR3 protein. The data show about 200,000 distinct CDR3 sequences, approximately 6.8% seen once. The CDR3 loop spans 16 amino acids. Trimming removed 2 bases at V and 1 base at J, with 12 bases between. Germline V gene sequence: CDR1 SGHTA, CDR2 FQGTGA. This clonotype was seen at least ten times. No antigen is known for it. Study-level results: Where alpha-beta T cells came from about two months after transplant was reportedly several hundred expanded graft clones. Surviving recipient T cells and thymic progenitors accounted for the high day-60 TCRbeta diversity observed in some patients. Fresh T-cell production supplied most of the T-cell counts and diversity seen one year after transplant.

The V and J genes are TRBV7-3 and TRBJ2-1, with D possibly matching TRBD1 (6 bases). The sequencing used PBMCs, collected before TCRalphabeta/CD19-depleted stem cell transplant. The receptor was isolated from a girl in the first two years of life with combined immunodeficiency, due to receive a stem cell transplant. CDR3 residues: CASSLAGEPSYNEQFF. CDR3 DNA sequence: TGTGCCAGCAGCTTAGCAGGGGAGCCATCCTACAATGAGCAGTTCTTC.